Shown below are 13 T cell receptor beta chains from a single sample sequenced in a study of CD8+ T cells in alopecia areata. RNA, once extracted, was reverse transcribed into cDNA for use as the sequencing template. Libraries were prepared by immunoSEQ multiplex PCR; TCRdb keeps only in-frame clonotypes and omits some of them. The sample has tens of thousands of clones, 35% to 55% seen once; the top ten hold roughly 21%. The treatment was: oral pan-JAK inhibitor, 5-10 mg twice daily. The sample consisted of CD8+ T cells sorted from blood, taken around week 37, from a patient treated with tofacitinib. Every receptor here comes from a human donor with alopecia areata.

This clone has ten or more counts. The chain has TRBV4-3 and TRBJ2-7; maybe TRBD2 (5 bases). Germline CDR1 reads LGHNA; CDR2 reads YSLEER. This CDR3 has 16 amino acids. V was clipped by 0 bases and J by 0 bases, with 12 bases between them. In DNA, the CDR3 is TGCGCCAGCAGCCAAGAACTGGTGGGGAGCTCCTACGAGCAGTACTTC. Translation gives CASSQELVGSSYEQYF.

V and J are TRBV5-1 and TRBJ2-7; 9 bases are a match to TRBD1. V lost 4 bases, J lost 4 bases, and 9 bases stayed unmatched. CDR3 size: 15 residues. The germline V gene encodes CDR1 SGHRS and CDR2 YFSETQ. The CDR3 region has the DNA TGCGCCAGCAGCCCCCGGACAGGGGAGGGTTACGAGCAGTACTTC. Translation: CASSPRTGEGYEQYF.

V gene TRBV27 combines with J gene TRBJ2-3, with D possibly being TRBD1 (5 bases). V was cut by 2 bases and J by 0 bases, with 15 bases left in between. The CDR3 is made up of 17 amino acids. Germline assignment: CDR1 MNHEY and CDR2 SMNVEV (reference sequence). The CDR3 is CASSLRRQGESTDTQYF. Written as DNA, the CDR3 is TGTGCCAGCAGTTTAAGGCGGCAGGGTGAAAGCACAGATACGCAGTATTTT.

This clone turned up a few times. The V call is TRBV9, the J call TRBJ2-4; perhaps TRBD1 as D (5 bases). The CDR3 has 16 amino acids. Between the trimmed V and J ends, which lost 3 bases and 1 base, there was a span of 14 bases. CDR1 is SGDLS and CDR2 is YYNGEE in the germline V gene. The CDR3 nucleotides read TGTGCCAGCAGCGAGGGGCCCATTTCTGCCAAAAACATTCAGTACTTC. It codes for CASSEGPISAKNIQYF.

V usage is TRBV5-1 and J usage is TRBJ1-2; D unclear. CDR1 is SGHRS, CDR2 YFSETQ, per germline. Trimming took off 0 bases at V and 6 bases at J, with 12 bases between the two ends. The CDR3 has 14 residues. The CDR3 sequence is CASSLVQQIDGYTF. In DNA form, the CDR3 reads TGCGCCAGCAGCTTGGTCCAGCAGATTGATGGCTACACCTTC.

The chain couples TRBV5-8 to TRBJ2-5; 11 bases agree with TRBD1. Germline CDR1 SGHTS, CDR2 YDEGEE. This CDR3 is built from 16 residues. Trimming cost V 1 base and J 3 bases; bases outside gene matches: 5. The CDR3 protein is CASSLWRGQGEETQYF. In nucleotides, the CDR3 is TGTGCCAGCAGCTTGTGGAGGGGACAGGGGGAAGAGACCCAGTACTTC.

The chain recombines TRBV29-1 with TRBJ2-2; D gene unclear. The CDR3 contains 13 residues. Trimming stripped 2 bases from V and 4 bases from J, with 8 bases between. Looked up from germline, CDR1 is SQVTM and CDR2 is ANQGSEA. The CDR3 DNA reads TGCAGCGTTGAACTGGATTTCACCGGGGAGCTGTTTTTT. This encodes CSVELDFTGELFF.

The chain joins TRBV14 to TRBJ1-4; D is ambiguous. Germline CDR1 SGHDN, CDR2 FVKESK. Trimming shortened V by 0 bases and J by 10 bases, and 9 bases separated the two germline ends. The CDR3 covers 13 residues. CDR3 DNA: TGTGCCAGCAGCCAAGAGAACGGTGGAAAACTGTTTTTT. Encoded protein: CASSQENGGKLFF.

This clone appeared a few times. The chain has TRBV4-1 and TRBJ2-1; 11 bases are shared with TRBD1. V was clipped by 1 base and J by 4 bases; unmatched bases: 6. Germline CDR1 and CDR2: MGHRA and YSYEKL. The CDR3 has 17 residues. For the CDR3, the DNA is TGCGCCAGCAGCCAAGCTGGGACAGGGGGAATTTACAATGAGCAGTTCTTC. Residues: CASSQAGTGGIYNEQFF.

The chain combines TRBV14 with TRBJ2-7, with a possible D match to TRBD1 (5 bases). This CDR3 spans 15 amino acids. CDR1 is SGHDN and CDR2 is FVKESK in the germline V gene. Trimming took 0 bases from V and 3 from J, leaving 12 bases between them. CDR3 in amino acids: CASSQDSGLFYEQYF. In DNA form, the CDR3 reads TGTGCCAGCAGCCAAGATTCAGGGTTGTTCTACGAGCAGTACTTC.

V usage is TRBV4-3 and J usage is TRBJ2-5; D assignment may be TRBD1 or TRBD2 (5 bases each). CDR1 LGHNA and CDR2 YSLEER come from the germline V gene. CDR3 length equals 14 residues. V gave up 3 bases and J gave up 4 bases, with 12 bases separating them. CDR3 protein: CASSQDTGRETQYF. The CDR3 nucleotides read TGCGCCAGCAGCCAGGACACGGGACGAGAGACCCAGTACTTC.

This clone was seen a handful of times. The chain is built from TRBV11-2 and TRBJ2-3; the D gene is possibly TRBD2 (5 bases). Trimming stripped 8 bases from V and 6 bases from J, with 18 bases between. This CDR3 is built from 14 residues. Germline CDR1 and CDR2: SGHAT and FQNNGV. CDR3 residues: CASQGLAHQDTQYF. CDR3 bases: TGTGCCAGCCAAGGCCTAGCCCATCAGGATACGCAGTATTTT.

The chain is built from TRBV9 and TRBJ2-2, with 7 bases matching TRBD2. Germline CDR1 SGDLS, CDR2 YYNGEE. This CDR3 is built from 15 residues. V lost 4 bases and J lost 3; bases outside the gene matches: 6. Here the CDR3 DNA reads TGTGCCAGCAGCTCCAACCGGGAGGACACCGGGGAGCTGTTTTTT. Translating gives CASSSNREDTGELFF. Full variable domain (rest looked up from reference TRBV9 and TRBJ2-2): DSGVTQTPKHLITATGQRVTLRCSPRSGDLSVYWYQQSLDQGLQFLIQYYNGEERAKGNILERFSAQQFPDLHSELNLSSLELGDSALYFCASSSNREDTGELFFGEGSRLTVL.